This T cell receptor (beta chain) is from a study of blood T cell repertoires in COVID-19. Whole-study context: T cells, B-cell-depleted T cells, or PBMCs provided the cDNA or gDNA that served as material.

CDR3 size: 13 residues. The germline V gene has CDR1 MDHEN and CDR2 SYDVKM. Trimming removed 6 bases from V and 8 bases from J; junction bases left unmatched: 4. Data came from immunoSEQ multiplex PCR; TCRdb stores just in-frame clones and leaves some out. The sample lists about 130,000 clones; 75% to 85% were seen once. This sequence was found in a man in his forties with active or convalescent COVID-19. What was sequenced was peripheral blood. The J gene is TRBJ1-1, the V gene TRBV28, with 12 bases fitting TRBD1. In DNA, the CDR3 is TGTGCCAGCAGGGGCGGGACAGGGGGCGAAGCTTTCTTT. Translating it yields CASRGGTGGEAFF.